One sample yielded the 31 T cell receptor beta chains listed below, sequenced in a study of T cell changes during pregnancy in multiple sclerosis. Sequenced by immunoSEQ multiplex PCR; TCRdb stores in-frame clones only, minus some. The table includes over 40,000 clones, roughly 88% detected once. Sequencing was performed on peripheral blood, taken in the first trimester of pregnancy. These receptors all come from a female donor in good health, enrolled as a control in a pregnancy study.

V is TRBV9 and J is TRBJ2-3; D is possibly TRBD2 (6 bases). CDR1 is SGDLS, CDR2 YYNGEE, per germline. This CDR3 comprises 16 residues. Trimming removed 0 bases from V and 3 bases from J, with 14 bases in between. The CDR3 here is CASSVARLGGTDTQYF. DNA of the CDR3: TGTGCCAGCAGCGTAGCGAGACTAGGAGGAACAGATACGCAGTATTTT.

This clone came up a few times. The V gene is TRBV15, the J gene TRBJ2-3; tentatively, D is TRBD2 (5 bases). The germline V gene has CDR1 LNHNV and CDR2 YYDKDF (reference sequence). Trimming shortened V by 6 bases and J by 6 bases, and 19 bases separated the two germline ends. CDR3 length: 15 residues. CDR3 protein: CATRLLGEGIDTQYF. The CDR3 DNA is TGTGCCACCAGACTTTTAGGCGAGGGAATTGATACGCAGTATTTT.

J is TRBJ2-5 and V is TRBV6-6; the D is unclear. V gave up 8 bases and J gave up 2 bases, with 12 bases separating them. Per the germline V gene, CDR1 is MNHNY and CDR2 is SVGAGI (reference sequence). The length of the CDR3 is 13 residues. CDR3 loop: CASEGRLQETQYF. The DNA for the CDR3 is TGTGCCAGCGAAGGCAGGTTACAAGAGACCCAGTACTTC.

The sample holds one count of this clone. The gene calls are TRBV4-1 and TRBJ2-5; tentative D call: TRBD2 (7 bases). The CDR3 loop spans 16 amino acids. Trimming took 4 bases from V and 4 from J, leaving 19 bases between them. The germline V gene encodes CDR1 MGHRA and CDR2 YSYEKL. The CDR3 sequence: CASSLPPGGGGETQYF. CDR3 in DNA: TGCGCCAGCAGCCTTCCACCCGGAGGGGGGGGAGAGACCCAGTACTTC.

V and J are TRBV6-4 and TRBJ1-1; D is uncertain. Trimming cost V 5 bases and J 4 bases, with 11 bases left between them. CDR1 is MRHNA, CDR2 SNTAGT, per germline. The CDR3 runs to 13 residues. The CDR3 DNA is TGTGCCAGCAGTCTACAGCCCACCACTGAAGCTTTCTTT. Protein product: CASSLQPTTEAFF.

The genes are TRBV7-9 and TRBJ2-1; 13 bases match TRBD2. Germline V CDR1 and CDR2: SEHNR, FQNEAQ (reference sequence). V lost 5 bases and J lost 0; bases outside the gene matches: 7. This CDR3 is 18 amino acids long. In DNA, the CDR3 is TGTGCCAGCAGCGGGGGGACTAGCGGGATTAGCTCCTACAATGAGCAGTTCTTC. Residues: CASSGGTSGISSYNEQFF. The whole variable domain, remainder taken from reference TRBV7-9 and TRBJ2-1, is DTGVSQNPRHKITKRGQNVTFRCDPISEHNRLYWYRQTLGQGPEFLTYFQNEAQLEKSRLLSDRFSAERPKGSFSTLEIQRTEQGDSAMYLCASSGGTSGISSYNEQFFGPGTRLTVL.

The gene calls are TRBV21-1 and TRBJ2-5; the listed D gene, TRBD2, was not tested against the DNA. TRBV21-1 is labeled a pseudogene. The CDR3 extends over 16 amino acids. The DNA for the CDR3 is TGTGCCAGCAGCAACCGGCTAGCGGGAGGAGGAGAGACCCAGTACTTC. As protein: CASSNRLAGGGETQYF.

V is TRBV21-1 and J is TRBJ1-1; no check of the table's D call, TRBD1, against the DNA was made. TRBV21-1 is a pseudogene. This CDR3 comprises 13 residues. CDR3 in amino acids: CASRATEFTEAFF. The CDR3 DNA sequence: TGTGCCAGCAGGGCTACAGAGTTCACTGAAGCTTTCTTT.

CDR3 DNA sequence: TGTGCCAGCAGCTTGGCCAGCGCGGAGACCCAGTACTTC. Translated, it gives CASSLASAETQYF. The rearrangement uses TRBV5-5 and TRBJ2-5; D unresolved. Per germline, CDR1 SGHKS and CDR2 YYEKEE (reference sequence). Trimming shortened V by 0 bases and J by 5 bases, and 8 bases separated the two germline ends. CDR3 length equals 13 residues.

V and J are TRBV6-1 and TRBJ1-5, with TRBD1 as a possible D gene (6 bases). Trimming shortened V by 4 bases and J by 0 bases, and 22 bases separated the two germline ends. The CDR3 is 19 residues long. The V gene's germline CDR1 is MNHNS and CDR2 SASEGT. The CDR3 DNA reads TGTGCCAGCAGTGGGGCAGGGGATACCTCGCTCTATAGCAATCAGCCCCAGCATTTT. Its protein is CASSGAGDTSLYSNQPQHF.

This clone was counted a single time. The V and J genes are TRBV9 and TRBJ2-1, with 7 bases that match TRBD2. The V gene's germline CDR1 is SGDLS and CDR2 YYNGEE. The CDR3 extends over 15 amino acids. After removal of 6 bases from V and 6 bases from J, the junction contained 12 bases not matched to a gene. The CDR3 spells CASIRNGRGSNEQFF. The CDR3 DNA is TGTGCCAGCATCCGAAACGGGCGGGGGAGCAATGAGCAGTTCTTC.

The V gene is TRBV25-1, the J gene TRBJ1-4, with D perhaps TRBD1 (5 bases). CDR1 is MGHDK, CDR2 SYGVNS, per germline. There are 17 residues in the CDR3. With 1 base removed from V and 0 bases from J, the gap between germline ends came to 12 bases. The CDR3 coding sequence is TGTGCCAGCAGTGAATTAAGCGGGGGACCAACTAATGAAAAACTGTTTTTT. Its protein product is CASSELSGGPTNEKLFF.

The V call is TRBV5-4, the J call TRBJ2-7; possible D gene TRBD2, 7 bases. This CDR3 is 13 amino acids long. Germline assignment: CDR1 SGHNT and CDR2 YYREEE (reference sequence). V lost 4 bases, J lost 7 bases, and 15 bases lay in between. As DNA, the CDR3 is TGTGCCAGCAGCCGGCGGGGGCGATCTGAGCAGTACTTC. Residues: CASSRRGRSEQYF.

This clone is a singleton in its sample. The J gene is TRBJ1-1, the V gene TRBV23-1; TRBD1 matches 11 bases. TRBV23-1 qualifies as an ORF whose function is uncertain. The length of the CDR3 is 15 residues. V trimming: 2 bases; J trimming: 3 bases; junction bases outside the gene matches: 2. The CDR3 DNA reads as TGCGCCAGCAGTCAACCGGGACAGGGGGACACTGAAGCTTTCTTT. Translated, it gives CASSQPGQGDTEAFF.

The chain uses TRBV10-2 and TRBJ1-2; no firm D call. Trimming pared 6 bases from V and 0 bases from J, leaving 8 bases between. The CDR3 consists of 13 residues. CDR1 is WSHSY, CDR2 SAAADI, per germline. CDR3 residues: CASRLTANYGYTF. For the CDR3, the DNA is TGCGCCAGCAGACTTACAGCTAACTATGGCTACACCTTC.

V is TRBV27 and J is TRBJ2-7, with 7 bases identical to TRBD2. V was pared by 2 bases and J by 3 bases, with 7 bases of the junction left unmatched. The germline V gene encodes CDR1 MNHEY and CDR2 SMNVEV (reference sequence). The length of the CDR3 is 15 residues. CDR3 bases: TGTGCCAGCAGTTTAGCCAGCGGGGTGAACTACGAGCAGTACTTC. Protein product: CASSLASGVNYEQYF.

The chain has TRBV6-6 and TRBJ1-2; 7 positions match TRBD1. Germline V gene data show CDR1 as MNHNY and CDR2 as SVGAGI (reference sequence). The V segment lost 5 bases and the J segment 6 bases; nucleotides outside the gene matches: 12. CDR3 size: 15 residues. The DNA of the CDR3 is TGTGCCAGCAGTGACGCCCCCCGACAGGGCAATGGCTACACCTTC. As protein: CASSDAPRQGNGYTF.

V and J are TRBV18 and TRBJ2-3; D not resolved. Trimming cost V 2 bases and J 4 bases, with 7 bases left between them. The CDR3 contains 13 residues. Germline V CDR1 and CDR2: KGHSH, LQKENI. DNA of the CDR3: TGTGCCAGCTCACCAAATCTCGCAGATACGCAGTATTTT. It specifies CASSPNLADTQYF.

The chain joins TRBV5-4 to TRBJ1-6, with D perhaps matching TRBD1 (6 bases). CDR3 length: 15 amino acids. With 2 bases removed from V and 9 bases from J, the gap between germline ends came to 15 bases. Germline loops: CDR1 SGHNT, CDR2 YYREEE (reference sequence). In nucleotides, the CDR3 is TGTGCCAGCAGCTTTTACCAGGGGTTGGGTTCACCCCTCCACTTT. Translating it yields CASSFYQGLGSPLHF.

This chain connects TRBV7-8 to TRBJ2-1; TRBD2 matches at 14 bases. The germline CDR1 and CDR2 sequences are SGHVS and FQNEAQ. The V and J ends lost 6 bases and 9 bases, in that order; junction bases with no gene match: 7. The CDR3 is 15 residues long. Here the CDR3 reads CASSKGLAGEGEQFF. In DNA form, the CDR3 reads TGTGCCAGCAGTAAGGGACTAGCGGGAGAAGGTGAGCAGTTCTTC.

The chain combines TRBV7-6 with TRBJ2-3, with D perhaps matching TRBD1 (5 bases). The CDR3 length is 15 residues. V lost 3 bases and J 0 bases, leaving 10 bases between the germline ends. Germline CDR1 SGHVS, CDR2 FNYEAQ. This CDR3 is CASSLDTTSTDTQYF. As DNA, the CDR3 is TGTGCCAGCAGCTTGGACACGACTAGCACAGATACGCAGTATTTT.

V usage is TRBV7-9 and J usage is TRBJ1-1; the match to TRBD1 covers 11 bases. This CDR3 is built from 17 residues. CDR1 is SEHNR, CDR2 FQNEAQ, per germline (reference sequence). The V segment lost 3 bases and the J segment 4 bases; nucleotides outside the gene matches: 10. The CDR3 region is CASSFQRTGGLITEAFF. The CDR3 DNA sequence: TGTGCCAGCAGCTTTCAACGGACAGGGGGCCTCATCACTGAAGCTTTCTTT.

The chain employs TRBV5-1 and TRBJ1-4, with D unclear. Between the trimmed V and J ends, which lost 2 bases and 3 bases, there was a span of 11 bases. The CDR3 totals 15 residues. The V gene's germline CDR1 is SGHRS and CDR2 YFSETQ. CDR3 sequence reads: CASSFGVLSNEKLFF. DNA of the CDR3: TGCGCCAGCAGCTTCGGGGTATTATCTAATGAAAAACTGTTTTTT.

The V and J genes are TRBV29-1 and TRBJ1-4; D perhaps matches TRBD1 (5 bases). Trimming cost V 3 bases and J 6 bases, with 11 bases left between them. The CDR3 contains 13 residues. Germline CDR1 is SQVTM and CDR2 is ANQGSEA. In DNA form, the CDR3 reads TGCAGCGTTGATCAGGCGGGGGATGAAAAACTGTTTTTT. This translates into CSVDQAGDEKLFF.

This sequence joins TRBV27 and TRBJ1-5, with 8 bases identical to TRBD1. After removal of 4 bases from V and 2 bases from J, the junction contained 7 bases not matched to a gene. In germline, CDR1 is MNHEY, CDR2 SMNVEV (reference sequence). The CDR3 contains 16 residues. The CDR3 region has the DNA TGTGCCAGCAGTTCCGGGACAGGCGGGGGCAATCAGCCCCAGCATTTT. Translated, it gives CASSSGTGGGNQPQHF.

This clone was found once. The rearrangement joins TRBV5-1 to TRBJ1-2; a possible D gene is TRBD1 (5 bases). This CDR3 has 14 residues. Looked up from germline, CDR1 is SGHRS and CDR2 is YFSETQ. Trimming shortened V by 0 bases and J by 4 bases, and 10 bases separated the two germline ends. DNA of the CDR3: TGCGCCAGCAGCTTGGAAAGCCAGGGCTATGGCTACACCTTC. This sequence encodes CASSLESQGYGYTF.

The gene calls are TRBV6-5 and TRBJ2-7, with D uncertain. V was shortened by 7 bases and J by 0 bases, with 13 bases between the two germline ends. Germline assignment: CDR1 MNHEY and CDR2 SVGAGI. CDR3 length equals 14 residues. The CDR3 here is CASKEMASSYEQYF. The CDR3 DNA reads TGTGCCAGCAAGGAGATGGCAAGCTCCTACGAGCAGTACTTC.

This sequence joins TRBV27 and TRBJ2-1, with D tentatively TRBD2 (5 bases). The V gene's germline CDR1 is MNHEY and CDR2 SMNVEV (reference sequence). The CDR3 covers 15 residues. Trimming removed 3 bases at V and 0 bases at J, with 9 bases between. Written as DNA, the CDR3 is TGTGCCAGCAGTTTGCGGGTTGGCTCCTACAATGAGCAGTTCTTC. It encodes CASSLRVGSYNEQFF.

This chain joins TRBV7-2 and TRBJ2-3, with 8 bases that match TRBD2. V lost 3 bases, J lost 14 bases, and 7 bases stayed unmatched. In germline, CDR1 is SGHTA, CDR2 FQGNSA. The CDR3 consists of 12 residues. The CDR3 loop reads CASSFSGTRMYF. CDR3 DNA sequence: TGTGCCAGCAGCTTCTCCGGGACTAGGATGTATTTT.

The chain links TRBV27 to TRBJ2-5; TRBD1 matches 7 bases. Germline V gene sequence: CDR1 MNHEY, CDR2 SMNVEV (reference sequence). With 5 bases clipped from V and 4 bases from J, the junction kept 22 bases outside the gene matches. The CDR3 has 19 amino acids. The CDR3 nucleotides read TGTGCCAGCAGTACTTCTCTCCCCCCACAGGGGCCCCGGGGAGAGACCCAGTACTTC. It yields the protein CASSTSLPPQGPRGETQYF.

This chain links TRBV6-5 with TRBJ1-5; 9 positions agree with TRBD1. CDR1 is MNHEY, CDR2 SVGAGI, per germline. The CDR3 contains 15 residues. After removal of 6 bases from V and 6 bases from J, the junction contained 9 bases not matched to a gene. The CDR3: CASSRGQGGGQPQHF. The CDR3 DNA reads TGTGCCAGCAGCCGGGGACAGGGAGGCGGTCAGCCCCAGCATTTT.